Presented here are 9 T cell receptor beta chains from one specimen sequenced in a study of human T cells and chemical hapten exposure. TCRdb itself ran the RACE reads through MiXCR, one entry per CDR3 protein. The table has about 40,000 distinct CDR3 sequences, roughly a tenth seen once. The time point denotes: pre-sensitization, week 0. Treatment specified: therapeutic diphenylcyclopropenone sensitization with weekly scalp DPC. Sequenced material: whole blood, taken in connection with sensitization to the hapten diphenylcyclopropenone (DPC). Every receptor here comes from a young man with alopecia areata. Some clones in this sample may be carry-over from other donors' samples.

The genes are TRBV9 and TRBJ2-1; 13 positions match TRBD2. V was clipped by 3 bases and J by 6 bases; unmatched bases: 12. The CDR3 loop spans 18 amino acids. Germline V gives CDR1 SGDLS, CDR2 YYNGEE. The CDR3 DNA reads as TGTGCCAGCAGCGAACACTTAACACTAGCGGGAGGGATCAATGAGCAGTTCTTC. This translates into CASSEHLTLAGGINEQFF.

This clonotype was seen a handful of times. V usage is TRBV11-3 and J usage is TRBJ1-1; D is unresolved. The ends were cut back, 0 bases at V and 5 bases at J, with 10 bases in the middle. The CDR3 is 14 residues long. Germline CDR1 is SGHNT and CDR2 is YENEEA. This CDR3 is CASSLDQGSTEAFF. The CDR3 DNA follows: TGTGCCAGCAGCTTAGATCAAGGGAGTACTGAAGCTTTCTTT.

This clonotype was counted a few times. The chain joins TRBV27 to TRBJ2-2, with D maybe TRBD2 (5 bases). Trimming removed 4 bases at V and 1 base at J, with 10 bases between. The CDR3 runs to 15 residues. CDR1 and CDR2 from the germline V gene are MNHEY and SMNVEV (reference sequence). DNA for the CDR3: TGTGCCAGCAGTTCTCCCGGGGTGAACACCGGGGAGCTGTTTTTT. Translation: CASSSPGVNTGELFF.

In this sample, this clonotype turned up a few times. The chain links TRBV4-1 to TRBJ2-7; D unresolved. V lost 0 bases to trimming and J lost 3 bases, with 12 bases between them. Germline V lookup: CDR1 MGHRA, CDR2 YSYEKL. This CDR3 is built from 15 residues. CDR3 DNA: TGCGCCAGCAGCCAAGACGAACCCGGGCGCTACGAGCAGTACGTC. This codes for CASSQDEPGRYEQYV.

This clonotype came up a few times. The chain links TRBV29-1 to TRBJ2-7; D gene ambiguous. The CDR3 length is 12 residues. V dropped 4 bases and J dropped 4 bases, with 11 bases sitting between them. Germline CDR1 SQVTM, CDR2 ANQGSEA. CDR3 in amino acids: CSVVARGYEQYF. Written as DNA, the CDR3 is TGCAGCGTTGTAGCCAGAGGTTACGAGCAGTACTTC.

The genes are TRBV7-9 and TRBJ2-3; D gene ambiguous. Germline V lookup: CDR1 SEHNR, CDR2 FQNEAQ (reference sequence). The CDR3 runs to 12 residues. V shed 5 bases and J shed 2 bases, with 5 bases lying between them. The CDR3 here is CASSAYTDTQYF. For the CDR3, the DNA is TGTGCCAGCAGCGCGTACACAGATACGCAGTATTTT.

This clonotype was recorded once. The chain couples TRBV4-2 to TRBJ2-1; 14 nucleotides match TRBD2. Germline CDR1 and CDR2: LGHNA and YNFKEQ. V lost 0 bases, J lost 15 bases, and 10 bases stayed unmatched. The CDR3 extends over 16 amino acids. This CDR3 is CASSQEGLAGAFSRFF. CDR3 bases: TGTGCCAGCAGCCAAGAGGGACTAGCGGGAGCATTTTCTAGGTTCTTC.

This clonotype was counted at least ten times. This rearrangement joins TRBV7-7 to TRBJ2-5, with 12 bases that match TRBD2. This CDR3 region has 16 residues. V shed 5 bases, J shed 4 bases, and the junction held 8 bases outside the gene matches. Germline V CDR1 and CDR2: SSHAT, FNYEAQ (reference sequence). The CDR3 DNA reads TGTGCCAGCAGCCCTCTAGCGGGGGGGCCCCCAGAGACCCAGTACTTC. Protein product: CASSPLAGGPPETQYF.

This clonotype was recorded at least ten times. V usage is TRBV7-2 and J usage is TRBJ2-3; no firm D call. With 2 bases removed from V and 5 bases from J, the gap between germline ends came to 5 bases. CDR1 is SGHTA, CDR2 FQGNSA, per germline. The CDR3 runs to 12 residues. The CDR3: CASSLSGDTQYF. CDR3 sequence (DNA): TGTGCCAGCAGCTTATCCGGAGATACGCAGTATTTT.